These 2 T cell receptor beta chains were sequenced from one sample in a study of cytomegalovirus exposure and HLA in healthy donors. The PCR had 60 Vbeta and 13 Jbeta primers. TCRdb's table, derived via immunoSEQ multiplex PCR, lists solely in-frame clones and lacks some. Among under 200,000 clones listed, approximately 80% were seen once. The sequenced sample was PBMCs. These receptors came from a male donor in good health and CMV-seropositive.

The rearrangement uses TRBV25-1 and TRBJ2-3; 7 nucleotides align to TRBD2. Germline V gives CDR1 MGHDK, CDR2 SYGVNS. With 3 bases clipped from V and 1 base from J, the junction kept 7 bases outside the gene matches. This CDR3 region has 16 residues. The DNA for the CDR3 is TGTGCCAGCAGTGAGGGGAGCGGGACTGGCACAGATACGCAGTATTTT. This gives the protein CASSEGSGTGTDTQYF.

V gene TRBV18 combines with J gene TRBJ2-7; TRBD2 is a possible D gene (5 bases). This CDR3 comprises 14 residues. Germline V gene sequence: CDR1 KGHSH, CDR2 LQKENI. Trimming shortened V by 2 bases and J by 2 bases, and 10 bases separated the two germline ends. The CDR3 reads CASSPVQTTYEQYF. CDR3 nucleotides: TGTGCCAGCTCACCAGTGCAGACTACCTACGAGCAGTACTTC.